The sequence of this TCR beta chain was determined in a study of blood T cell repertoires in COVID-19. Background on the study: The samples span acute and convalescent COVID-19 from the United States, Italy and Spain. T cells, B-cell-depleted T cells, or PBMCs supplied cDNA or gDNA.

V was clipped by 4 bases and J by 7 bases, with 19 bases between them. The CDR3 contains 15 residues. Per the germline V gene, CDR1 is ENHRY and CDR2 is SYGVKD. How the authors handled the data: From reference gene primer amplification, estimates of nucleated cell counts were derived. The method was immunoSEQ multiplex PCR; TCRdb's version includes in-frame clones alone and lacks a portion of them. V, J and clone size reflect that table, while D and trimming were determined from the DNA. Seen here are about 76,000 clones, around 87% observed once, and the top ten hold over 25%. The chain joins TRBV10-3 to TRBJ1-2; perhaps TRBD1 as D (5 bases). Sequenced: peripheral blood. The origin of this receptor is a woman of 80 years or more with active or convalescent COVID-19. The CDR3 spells CAISALEGLSGGYTF. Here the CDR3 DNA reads TGTGCCATCAGTGCGCTCGAGGGACTTTCTGGTGGCTACACCTTC.